Presented here are 26 T cell receptor beta chains from one specimen sequenced in a study of T cell responses to AZD1222 COVID-19 vaccine. Clones were sequenced by immunoSEQ multiplex PCR, and TCRdb holds only the in-frame ones, with some missing. The data show over 120,000 clones, 80% to 95% seen once. This sample comprised peripheral blood, obtained on day 0 of AZD1222 vaccination. The receptor source for this set is an adult in good health.

The chain joins TRBV7-9 to TRBJ1-2, with 10 bases aligning to TRBD1. The trim removed 4 bases at V and 4 bases at J, leaving 3 bases unmatched. This CDR3 has 14 residues. Germline V CDR1 and CDR2: SEHNR, FQNEAQ (reference sequence). This chain's CDR3 is CASSSGTGAYGYTF. CDR3 bases: TGTGCCAGCAGCTCCGGGACAGGGGCCTATGGCTACACCTTC.

The V and J genes are TRBV27 and TRBJ1-1, with D maybe TRBD1 (6 bases). The CDR3 has 12 residues. Germline V gene lookup returns CDR1 MNHEY and CDR2 SMNVEV (reference sequence). V was pared by 8 bases and J by 14 bases, with 21 bases between. The CDR3 DNA sequence: TGTGCCAGCGCCTCCTCACGAAGACAGGCCTTCTTT. It encodes CASASSRRQAFF.

The gene calls are TRBV27 and TRBJ2-7; 11 nucleotides line up with TRBD2. Germline assignment: CDR1 MNHEY and CDR2 SMNVEV (reference sequence). V shed 3 bases, J shed 4 bases, and the junction held 5 bases outside the gene matches. This CDR3 contains 15 residues. The DNA of the CDR3 is TGTGCCAGCAGTTTCACTAGCGGGGGAGGGTACGAGCAGTACTTC. Amino acids: CASSFTSGGGYEQYF.

This clone was observed a few times. The chain recombines TRBV5-1 with TRBJ1-3; the match to TRBD1 covers 7 bases. There are 14 residues in the CDR3. Germline CDR1 is SGHRS and CDR2 is YFSETQ. V was pared by 8 bases and J by 4 bases, with 9 bases of the junction left unmatched. The chain's CDR3 is CASQETGPGNTIYF. The CDR3 bases are TGCGCCAGTCAGGAGACAGGGCCCGGAAACACCATATATTTT.

This chain joins TRBV28 and TRBJ2-1, with D perhaps matching TRBD2 (5 bases). Trimming removed 3 bases from V and 6 bases from J, with 15 bases in between. In germline, CDR1 is MDHEN, CDR2 SYDVKM. CDR3 length: 15 amino acids. CDR3 coding DNA: TGTGCCAGCAGTTTTACCGGACTCCCCCCCAATGAGCAGTTCTTC. Its protein is CASSFTGLPPNEQFF.

This clone has a handful of counts. V gene TRBV6-1 combines with J gene TRBJ2-7, with a weak D call TRBD2 (6 bases). Trimming stripped 2 bases from V and 1 base from J, with 12 bases between. The CDR3 length is 15 residues. Germline CDR1 reads MNHNS; CDR2 reads SASEGT. Here the CDR3 reads CASSERRDISYEQYF. CDR3 coding DNA: TGTGCCAGCAGTGAACGGAGGGATATTTCCTACGAGCAGTACTTC.

This sequence joins TRBV18 and TRBJ1-6; 7 positions agree with TRBD1. The CDR3 is made up of 14 amino acids. The V gene's germline CDR1 is KGHSH and CDR2 LQKENI. V trimming: 6 bases; J trimming: 8 bases; junction bases outside the gene matches: 7. The CDR3 bases are TGTGCCAGCTCCGAGGGGACAGAACATTCACCCCTCCACTTT. Translated, it gives CASSEGTEHSPLHF. The entire variable domain, with the rest obtained from reference TRBV18 and TRBJ1-6, is as follows: NAGVMQNPRHLVRRRGQEARLRCSPMKGHSHVYWYRQLPEEGLKFMVYLQKENIIDESGMPKERFSAEFPKEGPSILRIQQVVRGDSAAYFCASSEGTEHSPLHFGNGTRLTVT.

The chain links TRBV13 to TRBJ2-3, with 10 bases that match TRBD2. Trimming at V came to 0 bases and at J to 2 bases, leaving 5 bases not matched to a gene. The CDR3 is 17 residues long. CDR1 and CDR2 (germline): PRHDT, FYEKMQ (reference sequence). CDR3 sequence reads: CASSLGKAGGATDTQYF. The CDR3 coding sequence is TGTGCCAGCAGCTTAGGCAAAGCGGGGGGGGCCACAGATACGCAGTATTTT. The whole variable domain, filled in from reference TRBV13 and TRBJ2-3, reads AAGVIQSPRHLIKEKRETATLKCYPIPRHDTVYWYQQGPGQDPQFLISFYEKMQSDKGSIPDRFSAQQFSDYHSELNMSSLELGDSALYFCASSLGKAGGATDTQYFGPGTRLTVL.

This clone was seen a handful of times. The gene calls are TRBV7-2 and TRBJ2-3, with 10 bases aligning to TRBD1. Germline V gives CDR1 SGHTA, CDR2 FQGNSA. V was clipped by 4 bases and J by 4 bases; unmatched bases: 2. This CDR3 is built from 14 residues. The CDR3 nucleotides read TGTGCCAGCAGCTCCGGACAGGGGGCAGATACGCAGTATTTT. Its translation is CASSSGQGADTQYF.

J is TRBJ1-1 and V is TRBV14, with no clear D. The CDR3 covers 13 residues. Looked up from germline, CDR1 is SGHDN and CDR2 is FVKESK. Trimming stripped 4 bases from V and 0 bases from J, with 6 bases between. The CDR3 DNA follows: TGTGCCAGCAGCCTCGGTATGAACACTGAAGCTTTCTTT. Amino acid sequence: CASSLGMNTEAFF.

Here the CDR3 reads CASSAPGQGFFDYGYTF. The CDR3 region has the DNA TGTGCCAGCAGCGCCCCGGGACAGGGGTTTTTCGACTATGGCTACACCTTC. V and J are TRBV7-9 and TRBJ1-2, with 10 bases lining up with TRBD1. Germline CDR1 reads SEHNR; CDR2 reads FQNEAQ (reference sequence). V gave up 5 bases and J gave up 3 bases; unmatched junction bases: 12. The CDR3 length is 17 residues.

The chain employs TRBV5-5 and TRBJ2-2; no firm D call. Trimming stripped 2 bases from V and 8 bases from J, with 19 bases between. This CDR3 comprises 16 residues. Germline assignment: CDR1 SGHKS and CDR2 YYEKEE (reference sequence). The CDR3 DNA is TGTGCCAGCAGCTTAACATGGGCCCCCCCACCGGGGGAGCTGTTTTTT. Translated: CASSLTWAPPPGELFF. Looking up the rest from reference TRBV5-5 and TRBJ2-2 gives the full variable domain: DAGVTQSPTHLIKTRGQQVTLRCSPISGHKSVSWYQQVLGQGPQFIFQYYEKEERGRGNFPDRFSARQFPNYSSELNVNALLLGDSALYLCASSLTWAPPPGELFFGEGSRLTVL.

The chain is built from TRBV5-6 and TRBJ1-2, with D hard to call. CDR1 and CDR2 from the germline V gene are SGHDT and YYEEEE. Trimming took 0 bases from V and 1 from J, leaving 13 bases between them. The CDR3 is made up of 16 amino acids. The CDR3, as DNA: TGTGCCAGCAGCTTGGCCGAAGGGAGAAGTAACTATGGCTACACCTTC. Translated, it gives CASSLAEGRSNYGYTF.

This sequence joins TRBV7-2 and TRBJ1-2; the match to TRBD1 covers 7 bases. Trimming removed 1 base from V and 2 bases from J; junction bases left unmatched: 7. The V gene's germline CDR1 is SGHTA and CDR2 FQGNSA. This CDR3 has 16 residues. CDR3 amino acids: CASSLVGGTDNYGYTF. Written as DNA, the CDR3 is TGTGCCAGCAGCTTAGTGGGGGGGACAGACAACTATGGCTACACCTTC.

The rearrangement joins TRBV4-1 to TRBJ2-1, with D possibly being TRBD1 or TRBD2 (5 bases each). In germline, CDR1 is MGHRA, CDR2 YSYEKL. Trimming shortened V by 4 bases and J by 8 bases, and 21 bases separated the two germline ends. This CDR3 has 16 amino acids. The CDR3 loop is CASSRSAGGRLYEQFF. The CDR3 nucleotides are TGCGCCAGCAGCCGTAGTGCTGGGGGACGATTGTATGAGCAGTTCTTC.

In its sample, this clone was seen once. The chain links TRBV11-2 to TRBJ1-2, with a possible D match to TRBD1 (5 bases). This CDR3 contains 17 residues. V lost 5 bases and J lost 1, with 20 bases in between. The V gene's germline CDR1 is SGHAT and CDR2 FQNNGV. The CDR3 region is CASSHLRQSSSNYGYTF. The CDR3 region has the DNA TGTGCCAGCAGCCACCTGCGACAGTCGTCTAGTAACTATGGCTACACCTTC.

A remark on this clone: One end of the junction is discordant with germline, which a read error may explain. This rearrangement joins TRBV28 to TRBJ1-2, with 11 positions matching TRBD1. The CDR3 consists of 11 residues. Germline V gene lookup returns CDR1 MDHEN and CDR2 SYDVKM. The CDR3 DNA sequence: TGTGCCAGCAGGGGACAGGGGGGAATTTACTTC. It specifies CASRGQGGIYF.

The chain uses TRBV7-9 and TRBJ2-3; 7 positions match TRBD1. The CDR3 runs 14 residues. Germline V gene lookup returns CDR1 SEHNR and CDR2 FQNEAQ (reference sequence). V lost 6 bases and J lost 1; bases outside the gene matches: 4. The DNA for the CDR3 is TGTGCCAGCAGTTCCGGACAGGGCACAGATACGCAGTATTTT. Protein sequence: CASSSGQGTDTQYF.

This rearrangement joins TRBV5-1 to TRBJ2-7, with TRBD1 matching 12 bases. Per the germline V gene, CDR1 is SGHRS and CDR2 is YFSETQ. Unmatched junction bases numbered 11, after V lost 4 bases and J lost 6 bases. The length of the CDR3 is 16 residues. Here the CDR3 reads CASSPRDRGLSREQYF. The CDR3 DNA is TGCGCCAGCAGCCCCCGGGACAGGGGGCTCTCTCGCGAGCAGTACTTC.

The chain is built from TRBV28 and TRBJ1-5; TRBD1 is a possible D gene (6 bases). The germline gives CDR1 MDHEN, CDR2 SYDVKM. The CDR3 is 14 residues long. V dropped 4 bases and J dropped 3 bases, with 10 bases sitting between them. CDR3 coding DNA: TGTGCCAGCAGTTGGTACAGGGACAATCAGCCCCAGCATTTT. This encodes CASSWYRDNQPQHF.

The chain couples TRBV27 to TRBJ1-6, with D uncertain. CDR3 length equals 19 residues. Germline V lookup: CDR1 MNHEY, CDR2 SMNVEV (reference sequence). The V and J ends lost 6 bases and 1 base respectively, with 22 bases between them. The CDR3 reads CASSRKFVPSGSYNSPLHF. The CDR3 DNA follows: TGTGCCAGCAGCCGTAAATTCGTCCCCTCGGGATCCTATAATTCACCCCTCCACTTT.

In its sample, this clone was seen once. This chain uses TRBV6-5 with TRBJ2-3; D is unresolved. CDR3 size: 14 residues. Germline loops: CDR1 MNHEY, CDR2 SVGAGI. V was shortened by 7 bases and J by 1 base, with 12 bases between the two germline ends. This CDR3 is CASNIRAGTDTQYF. CDR3 sequence (DNA): TGTGCCAGCAACATAAGGGCAGGCACAGATACGCAGTATTTT.

The rearrangement links TRBV6-6 to TRBJ1-5, with 8 bases matching TRBD1. The CDR3 runs 13 residues. V shed 9 bases and J 6 bases; nucleotides not matched to a gene: 7. The germline gives CDR1 MNHNY, CDR2 SVGAGI (reference sequence). The CDR3: CASMTGDAQPQHF. CDR3 bases: TGTGCCAGTATGACAGGGGATGCTCAGCCCCAGCATTTT.

The V gene is TRBV5-4, the J gene TRBJ2-5; D unclear. Deletions cut 3 bases from V and 4 bases from J, with 10 bases between. The CDR3 covers 13 residues. The germline gives CDR1 SGHNT, CDR2 YYREEE (reference sequence). The CDR3 spells CASSSTGSETQYF. The CDR3 DNA follows: TGTGCCAGCAGCTCCACGGGTTCAGAGACCCAGTACTTC.

The chain has TRBV28 and TRBJ1-1; a weak D match, TRBD1 (5 bases). V shed 6 bases and J shed 1 base, with 15 bases lying between them. Looked up from germline, CDR1 is MDHEN and CDR2 is SYDVKM. CDR3 size: 15 residues. CDR3 nucleotides: TGTGCCAGCAGCCCGGGAGGGACGCGGAACACTGAAGCTTTCTTT. It translates to CASSPGGTRNTEAFF.

The rearrangement joins TRBV2 to TRBJ1-2; no clear D gene. V was clipped by 1 base and J by 4 bases, with 13 bases between them. Per germline, CDR1 SNHLY and CDR2 FYNNEI. The CDR3 runs 15 residues. CDR3 region: CASSEDLANLYGYTF. CDR3 nucleotide sequence: TGTGCCAGCAGTGAAGACCTAGCCAACCTCTATGGCTACACCTTC.